Following are 27 T cell receptor beta chains from one sample sequenced in a study of Graves' ophthalmopathy and Graves' hyperthyroidism. Amplification from RNA transcripts yielded the TCR beta CDR3 regions. HTBI primers primed a first-round RT-PCR, and a second-round multiplex PCR followed. TCRdb used MiXCR to reprocess the multiplex PCR reads, holding one entry per CDR3 protein. The sample has around 590,000 distinct CDR3 sequences; 35% to 45% are singletons. What was sequenced was peripheral blood or thyroid tissue (not recorded which). The origin of the receptors is an adult man with Graves' hyperthyroidism.

A remark on this clonotype: The junction does not match germline at one end; this may be a read error. The chain joins TRBV7-9 to TRBJ2-7, with a tentative D call TRBD1 (6 bases). Germline CDR1 is SEHNR and CDR2 is FQNEAQ (reference sequence). CDR3 size: 14 residues. The CDR3 sequence: CASSLAQGSYGQYF. The CDR3 nucleotides are TGTGCCAGCAGCTTAGCCCAGGGGTCCTACGGGCAGTACTTC.

This clonotype was counted ten times or more. This CDR3 reads CASSHTGELFF. DNA of the CDR3: TGTGCCAGCAGCCACACCGGGGAGCTGTTTTTT. V and J are TRBV7-9 and TRBJ2-2; D not resolved. This CDR3 spans 11 amino acids. Germline values: CDR1 SEHNR, CDR2 FQNEAQ (reference sequence). The V end lost 5 bases, the J end lost 3 bases, and 1 base lay between the germline ends.

This chain connects TRBV7-9 to TRBJ2-7, with 7 bases lining up with TRBD1. Germline-derived CDR1 and CDR2 are SEHNR and FQNEAQ (reference sequence). The CDR3 runs 15 residues. V was clipped by 5 bases and J by 3 bases; unmatched bases: 10. The CDR3 sequence: CASSPRQGRDYEQYF. CDR3 DNA sequence: TGTGCCAGCAGCCCTAGACAGGGTCGGGACTACGAGCAGTACTTC.

The CDR3, as DNA: TGTGCCACCAGTGATCCCCAACAGGGGCAAGAGACCCAGTACTTC. Encoded protein: CATSDPQQGQETQYF. The chain carries TRBV24-1 and TRBJ2-5; 7 bases are shared with TRBD1. V shed 3 bases and J 2 bases; nucleotides not matched to a gene: 5. CDR1 and CDR2 (germline): KGHDR, SFDVKD. The CDR3 extends over 15 amino acids.

This clonotype was seen repeatedly, ten times or more. The chain uses TRBV10-3 and TRBJ1-2; perhaps TRBD1 as D (6 bases). Trimming took 10 bases from V and 4 from J, leaving 19 bases between them. The length of the CDR3 is 14 residues. The V gene's germline CDR1 is ENHRY and CDR2 SYGVKD. The CDR3: CATKEQGIRYGYTF. The DNA of the CDR3 is TGTGCCACCAAAGAACAGGGAATCCGCTATGGCTACACCTTC.

A few counts support this clonotype. The chain links TRBV20-1 to TRBJ2-2; TRBD2 matches at 13 bases. The CDR3 length is 17 residues. Germline-derived CDR1 and CDR2 are DFQATT and SNEGSKA (reference sequence). The J segment lost 4 bases and the V segment lost 6 bases, leaving 11 bases of the junction unmatched. The CDR3 DNA reads TGCAGTGCAGCACGACTAGCGGGAGGAGCTCCCACCGGGGAGCTGTTTTTT. Translated: CSAARLAGGAPTGELFF.

J is TRBJ2-7 and V is TRBV20-1, with 7 bases fitting TRBD1. CDR3 length: 13 amino acids. Germline loops: CDR1 DFQATT, CDR2 SNEGSKA (reference sequence). In DNA form, the CDR3 reads TGCAGCGCGACAGGGTTCCTCTCCTACGAGCAGTACTTC. It codes for CSATGFLSYEQYF.

The V call is TRBV7-8, the J call TRBJ2-5, with D possibly being TRBD2 (6 bases). Deletions cut 1 base from V and 8 bases from J, with 14 bases between. The CDR3 is made up of 14 amino acids. The germline V gene encodes CDR1 SGHVS and CDR2 FQNEAQ. The CDR3 loop is CASSLVMSGSTQYF. The CDR3, as DNA: TGTGCCAGCAGCTTAGTTATGTCCGGGAGTACCCAGTACTTC.

In regard to this clonotype: A much larger clone sits a single nucleotide away, making a read error possible. The rearrangement links TRBV7-9 to TRBJ2-2, with 10 bases matching TRBD2. Germline CDR1 and CDR2: SEHNR and FQNEAQ (reference sequence). The CDR3 sequence is 17 residues long. CDR3 amino acids: CASNWDSGTSVPGELLF. The CDR3 bases are TGTGCCAGTAATTGGGATTCCGGGACTAGCGTTCCCGGGGAGCTGCTTTTT.

In regard to this clonotype: The CDR3 end shows no conserved phenylalanine or tryptophan, and so a read error is likely. It is unclear where the CDR3 begins or ends on the DNA, so no DNA is shown, and the CDR3 is as TCRdb lists it. V is TRBV20-1 and J is TRBJ2-1; the D call TRBD1 from the table was never checked on the DNA. The germline V gene encodes CDR1 DFQATT and CDR2 SNEGSKA (reference sequence). The CDR3 comprises 16 residues, both ends counted. The CDR3 spells CSARAPWDRARTMSSC.

This clonotype was detected many times. The J gene is TRBJ1-2, the V gene TRBV7-9, with D hard to call. Germline CDR1 reads SEHNR; CDR2 reads FQNEAQ (reference sequence). The CDR3 is 14 residues long. With 5 bases removed from V and 8 bases from J, the gap between germline ends came to 18 bases. CDR3 DNA sequence: TGTGCCAGCAGCACAATGAAGGACCCCGGAGGCTACACCTTC. Protein: CASSTMKDPGGYTF.

This clonotype was detected only once. This could be a read error, since a much larger clone is one nucleotide away. The chain joins TRBV20-1 to TRBJ1-2; D perhaps matches TRBD1 (6 bases). Per germline, CDR1 DFQATT and CDR2 SNEGSKA (reference sequence). The CDR3 contains 13 residues. CDR3 sequence: CSARDDGGYGHTF. Written as DNA, the CDR3 is TGCAGTGCTAGAGATGACGGGGGCTATGGCCACACCTTC.

This clonotype was detected many times. This rearrangement joins TRBV20-1 to TRBJ2-5, with 11 bases lining up with TRBD1. Germline trimming cut 0 bases from V and 2 bases from J; bases unmatched to any gene: 2. The CDR3 is 15 amino acids. Per germline, CDR1 DFQATT and CDR2 SNEGSKA (reference sequence). DNA for the CDR3: TGCAGTGCTAGAGATGGGGACAGGGGGCAAGAGACCCAGTACTTC. This gives the protein CSARDGDRGQETQYF.

This clonotype was recorded many times. The chain has TRBV27 and TRBJ2-7; D call uncertain. Germline loops: CDR1 MNHEY, CDR2 SMNVEV (reference sequence). This CDR3 has 12 amino acids. V was shortened by 9 bases and J by 3 bases, with 12 bases between the two germline ends. The CDR3 region has the DNA TGTGCCAGTGGCAGACCGTTCTACGAGCAGTACTTC. Amino acid sequence: CASGRPFYEQYF.

The chain recombines TRBV29-1 with TRBJ1-6, with a possible D match to TRBD1 (6 bases). Trimming shortened V by 8 bases and J by 8 bases, and 22 bases separated the two germline ends. Per the germline V gene, CDR1 is SQVTM and CDR2 is ANQGSEA. The CDR3 has 15 residues. This CDR3 reads CSSYGHRVEYSPLHF. In DNA form, the CDR3 reads TGCAGCAGTTACGGACACAGGGTGGAGTATTCACCCCTCCACTTT.

The rearrangement uses TRBV19 and TRBJ2-2; weak D call: TRBD1 (6 bases). V gave up 5 bases and J gave up 0 bases, with 19 bases separating them. Looked up from germline, CDR1 is LNHDA and CDR2 is SQIVND (reference sequence). This CDR3 comprises 18 residues. As DNA, the CDR3 is TGTGCCAGTAGTTTTCCGACAGGCGCCCCTTCGAACACCGGGGAGCTGTTTTTT. Protein: CASSFPTGAPSNTGELFF.

At least ten counts were recorded for this clonotype. The CDR3 region has the DNA TGCAGTGCCATTACAGGGGGCGAGGCCCAGTACTTC. Its protein is CSAITGGEAQYF. The rearrangement links TRBV20-1 to TRBJ2-5; TRBD1 matches at 9 bases. Looked up from germline, CDR1 is DFQATT and CDR2 is SNEGSKA (reference sequence). The CDR3 is 12 residues long. Losses at the gene ends were 6 bases for V and 9 bases for J; bases not matched to a gene: 8.

This clonotype occurred many times. The gene calls are TRBV28 and TRBJ2-7, with 8 bases lining up with TRBD2. This CDR3 contains 13 residues. Germline CDR1 is MDHEN and CDR2 is SYDVKM. The V segment lost 8 bases and the J segment 5 bases; nucleotides outside the gene matches: 8. CDR3 loop: CASLTSAGNEQYF. The CDR3 DNA reads TGTGCCAGCCTGACTAGCGCCGGGAACGAGCAGTACTTC.

Only one count was recorded for this clonotype. Sequence at one end of the junction differs from germline and may be a read error. The chain has TRBV19 and TRBJ1-2; D might be TRBD1 (5 bases). This CDR3 has 15 amino acids. Germline assignment: CDR1 LNHDA and CDR2 SQIVND (reference sequence). CDR3 amino acids: CASCIGEGDDYGYTF. CDR3 sequence (DNA): TGTGCCAGTTGTATTGGTGAAGGGGATGACTATGGCTACACCTTC.

This clonotype appeared once. This CDR3 reads CASSGLAGGDYEQYF. The CDR3, as DNA: TGTGCCAGCAGCGGACTAGCGGGAGGGGACTACGAGCAGTACTTC. The rearrangement links TRBV2 to TRBJ2-7; 15 positions match TRBD2. CDR1 is SNHLY and CDR2 is FYNNEI in the germline V gene. With V trimmed by 6 bases and J by 3 bases, 3 bases remained unmatched. CDR3 size: 15 residues.

In this sample, this clonotype turned up many times. The chain links TRBV10-3 to TRBJ1-5, with 11 bases fitting TRBD1. The V and J ends lost 6 bases and 4 bases, in that order; junction bases with no gene match: 5. Germline CDR1 reads ENHRY; CDR2 reads SYGVKD. The CDR3 runs 15 residues. CDR3 sequence reads: CAISGGQGANQPQHF. The CDR3 DNA sequence: TGTGCCATCAGCGGTGGACAGGGGGCGAATCAGCCCCAGCATTTT.

Note on this clonotype: A read error may be the cause here, since a much bigger clone is one base away. Likely a read error: the CDR3 ends without its conserved phenylalanine or tryptophan. CDR3 coding DNA: TGTGCCAGCAGCTTTTTGCAGAGCTCCTACGAGCAGTACTCC. It translates to CASSFLQSSYEQYS. The V and J genes are TRBV25-1 and TRBJ2-7; no definite D call. The germline V gene encodes CDR1 MGHDK and CDR2 SYGVNS. The CDR3 length is 14 residues. The ends were cut back, 6 bases at V and 0 bases at J, with 12 bases in the middle.

In its sample, this clonotype was seen many times. V usage is TRBV5-1 and J usage is TRBJ2-7, with TRBD1 identical over 7 bases. CDR1 SGHRS and CDR2 YFSETQ come from the germline V gene. With 3 bases clipped from V and 3 bases from J, the junction kept 9 bases outside the gene matches. The CDR3 totals 15 residues. Here the CDR3 DNA reads TGCGCCAGCAGCTGGTCCCGGGACAGCCTCTACGAGCAGTACTTC. Amino acid sequence: CASSWSRDSLYEQYF.

The chain combines TRBV7-2 with TRBJ2-2, with D perhaps TRBD1 (6 bases). The CDR3 contains 14 residues. Trimming cost V 2 bases and J 6 bases, with 10 bases left between them. Germline CDR1 reads SGHTA; CDR2 reads FQGNSA. CDR3 nucleotide sequence: TGTGCCAGCAGCTTAAAACAGGGTCCCGGGGAGCTGTTTTTT. Encoded protein: CASSLKQGPGELFF.

Of note for this clonotype: A read error is possible here, since a much larger clone lies one base away. This chain's CDR3 is CASSHSLGRIMNTEAFF. The CDR3 coding sequence is TGTGCCAGCAGTCACTCCCTGGGACGGATCATGAACACTGAAGCTTTCTTT. The rearrangement links TRBV2 to TRBJ1-1; D is perhaps TRBD1 (5 bases). V was pared by 5 bases and J by 0 bases, with 19 bases between. Germline CDR1 and CDR2: SNHLY and FYNNEI. The CDR3 spans 17 residues.

This clonotype was seen a handful of times. The J gene is TRBJ2-3, the V gene TRBV12-3 or TRBV12-4, with a possible D match to TRBD2 (5 bases). The V and J ends lost 3 bases and 1 base respectively, with 8 bases between them. CDR3 length equals 14 residues. In nucleotides, the CDR3 is TGTGCCAGCAGTTTCATTAGCGGCACAGATACGCAGTATTTT. As protein: CASSFISGTDTQYF.

Notes on this clonotype: The CDR3 does not end in the conserved phenylalanine or tryptophan, so this is likely a read error. CDR3 in amino acids: CASSARADQETQYV. The CDR3 DNA is TGTGCCAGCAGTGCTAGGGCAGACCAAGAGACCCAGTACGTC. The gene calls are TRBV2 and TRBJ2-5; the D is unclear. The length of the CDR3 is 14 residues. Per germline, CDR1 SNHLY and CDR2 FYNNEI. Trimming removed 4 bases from V and 0 bases from J, with 9 bases in between.